This T cell receptor beta chain was recorded in a study of monozygotic twins with inflammatory bowel disease (dated by TCRdb to between 2018 and 2021). Broadly, across the study: A total of 28 monozygotic twin pairs were included in the full study, comprising nine German pairs (four IBD-concordant, five IBD-discordant) and 19 IBD-discordant Danish pairs. The search for disease-associated traits relied mainly on comparing IBD patients with their genetically identical healthy co-twins within discordant pairs. Each individual had, on average, about 151 000 unique TCRalpha sequences and 181 000 unique TCRbeta sequences available for analysis.

From each donor, a roughly 2.5 ml peripheral blood sample was collected into PAXgene tubes and stored at -80 degrees C. Total RNA was isolated from whole blood with the PAXgene blood miRNA kit on an automated QIAcube, without T cell sorting. Deep TCRalpha and TCRbeta repertoire profiling with unique molecular barcoding was performed on peripheral blood of monozygotic twin pairs concordant or discordant for inflammatory bowel disease. Smoking habits were recorded for all twin pairs, with individuals classified as current, former or never smokers. The CDR3 contains 15 residues, cysteine and phenylalanine counted. No DNA was logged. Concerning this clonotype: The antigen it binds to is not known.

The method was 5' RACE. For each TCR library, approximately 3.5 ug of total RNA was used. For each sample, cDNA synthesis was carried out in eight separate reactions using SMARTScribe reverse transcriptase. During cDNA synthesis, unique molecular identifiers containing a 6-nucleotide sample barcode were introduced by template switching. Two nested PCRs of approximately 16 and 10 cycles amplified the TCRalpha and TCRbeta cDNA, and bead purification followed each PCR. Before amplification, the cDNA was treated with uracil DNA-glycosylase and purified using the QIAquick PCR purification kit. The second PCR added Illumina TruSeq-compatible adapters along with sample-specific barcodes. TapeStation and Qubit were used to check library quality and concentration, and 4 to 6.5 ng of each library went into the pool. Sequencing of the pooled libraries was done on an Illumina HiSeq2500 single-index Rapid Run using custom sequencing primers and 2 x 100 bp reads. Per the authors' processing: MiGEC version 1.2.6 was used for UMI-based consensus assembly to correct PCR and sequencing errors. V(D)J alignment, clonotype assembly and CDR3 extraction were performed with MiXCR version 2.1.1. Gene usage, clonotype sharing and MAIT/NKT TCR abundance were normalised by analysing the top 1000, 10 000 and 20 000 clonotypes per sample. Diversity was computed as the inverse Simpson index with the vegan R package after downsampling to 27 000 UMIs. Paired Mann-Whitney U tests were applied to discordant twin pairs, and Benjamini-Hochberg correction was used for multiple testing. TCRdb reprocessed the reads and lists each CDR3 protein sequence as a single entry, with no DNA. These V and J calls rely on TCRdb rather than the paper's analysis. This sample's table has entries for 200,000 to 250,000 distinct CDR3 sequences. Of the sample, 1.6% falls within the top ten clones.

Study-wide conclusions, independent of this receptor: Because patients were on differing immunosuppressive treatments, the repertoires may have picked up extra background noise and inter-individual variability. Repertoire similarity did not differ between concordant and discordant twins, which could be due to limited statistical power. Fewer clonotypes were shared with other individuals by IBD patients than by healthy twins, most markedly in patients showing signs of disease activity. The analysis was unable to tell different T cell subtypes apart. Measured by the inverse Simpson index, TCRbeta repertoire diversity was lower in IBD patients than in their healthy co-twins. The results gave no support for a single strong signal or clonotype linked to IBD.

The rearrangement combines TRBV12-3 or TRBV12-4 with TRBJ2-7; TCRdb lists TRBD1, though no DNA is available to test this call. The TCR comes from a human donor with ulcerative colitis or Crohn's disease, or a healthy co-twin of an affected twin (not recorded which). Sample: blood. For the CDR3, the sequence is CASSLVGGRVYEQYF.